The T cell receptor (beta chain) under discussion was sequenced for a study of shared clonotypes between healthy human individuals. Notes on the study in general: Donor scarcity curtailed the genetic and exposure-history diversity represented herein.

This clone appeared a few times. Antigen: not known. The CDR3 covers 14 residues. J gave up 8 bases and V 4 bases, and 6 bases lay outside the gene matches. Germline CDR1 MNHEY, CDR2 SMNVEV (reference sequence). Profiled with immunoSEQ multiplex PCR; TCRdb holds only in-frame clones, not every one. This table holds approximately 480,000 clones, about 75% found once. Sequencing was done on a sample of PBMCs. The genes are TRBV27 and TRBJ1-1; 11 bases line up with TRBD1. The receptor was isolated from a woman aged 40 to 50 in good health. Some clones in this sample may be carry-over from other donors' samples. CDR3 loop: CASSWDRGNQEAFF. As DNA, the CDR3 is TGTGCCAGCAGTTGGGACAGGGGGAACCAGGAAGCTTTCTTT.